This TCR beta chain stems from a study of OX40 agonist ivuxolimab in advanced cancers. Study as a whole: Cohort: about 80% men, mean age approximately 66, aged about 20 to 79. Study observations and caveats: Expanded clones were, on average, more numerous among CD8+ T cells than CD4+. Certain nonresponders additionally had low normalized T-cell clonal expansion.

The V gene's germline CDR1 is LGHNA and CDR2 YSLEER. The V and J ends lost 1 base and 1 base, in that order; junction bases with no gene match: 0. The CDR3 has 15 residues. TCRdb keeps only in-frame clones here, not all; method: immunoSEQ multiplex PCR. The sample includes some 70,000 clones, 85% of them seen just once. As for this clone: The antigen remains undetermined.

This specimen was CD4+ or CD8+ T cells sorted from blood, taken in a trial of the OX40 agonist ivuxolimab. The TCR comes from an adult with an advanced solid tumor such as melanoma, head and neck, liver or kidney cancer. V and J are TRBV4-3 and TRBJ2-5; 10 nucleotides agree with TRBD2. The CDR3 reads CASSQASGSQETQYF. The CDR3 DNA is TGCGCCAGCAGCCAAGCTAGCGGGAGCCAAGAGACCCAGTACTTC.